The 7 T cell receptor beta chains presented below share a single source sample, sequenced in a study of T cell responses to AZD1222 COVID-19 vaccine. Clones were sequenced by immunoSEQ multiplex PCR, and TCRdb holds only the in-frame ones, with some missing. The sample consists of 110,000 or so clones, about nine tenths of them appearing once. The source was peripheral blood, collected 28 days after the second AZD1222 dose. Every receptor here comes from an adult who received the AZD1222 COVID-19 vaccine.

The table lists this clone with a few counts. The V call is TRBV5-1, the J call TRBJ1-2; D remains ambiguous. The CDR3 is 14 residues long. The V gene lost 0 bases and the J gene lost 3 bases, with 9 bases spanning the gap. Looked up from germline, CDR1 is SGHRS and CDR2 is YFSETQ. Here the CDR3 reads CASSLGRQDYGYTF. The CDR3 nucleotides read TGCGCCAGCAGCTTGGGCAGGCAGGACTATGGCTACACCTTC.

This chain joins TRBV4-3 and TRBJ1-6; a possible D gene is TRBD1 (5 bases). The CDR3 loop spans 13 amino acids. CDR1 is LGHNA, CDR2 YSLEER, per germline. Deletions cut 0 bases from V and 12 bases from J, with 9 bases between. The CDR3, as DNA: TGCGCCAGCAGCCAAGATCAGGGTGGACCCCTCCACTTT. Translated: CASSQDQGGPLHF.

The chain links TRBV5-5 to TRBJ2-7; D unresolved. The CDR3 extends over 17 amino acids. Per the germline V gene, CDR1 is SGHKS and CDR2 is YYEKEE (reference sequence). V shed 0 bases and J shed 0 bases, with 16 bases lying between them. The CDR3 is CASSLDSSIASSYEQYF. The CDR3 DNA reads TGTGCCAGCAGCTTGGACAGTTCGATTGCCTCCTCCTACGAGCAGTACTTC.

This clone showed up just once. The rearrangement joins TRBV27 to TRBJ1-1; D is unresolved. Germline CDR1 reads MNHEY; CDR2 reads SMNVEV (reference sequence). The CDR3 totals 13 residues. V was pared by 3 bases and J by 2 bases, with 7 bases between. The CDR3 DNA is TGTGCCAGCAGTTTTACCCTTAACACTGAAGCTTTCTTT. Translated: CASSFTLNTEAFF.

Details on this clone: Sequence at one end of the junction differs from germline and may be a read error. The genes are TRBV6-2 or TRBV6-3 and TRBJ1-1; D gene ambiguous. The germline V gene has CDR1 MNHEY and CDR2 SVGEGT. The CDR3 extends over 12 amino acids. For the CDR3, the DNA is TGTGCCAGCAGTTATTTGAAAACTGAAGCTTTCTTT. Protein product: CASSYLKTEAFF.

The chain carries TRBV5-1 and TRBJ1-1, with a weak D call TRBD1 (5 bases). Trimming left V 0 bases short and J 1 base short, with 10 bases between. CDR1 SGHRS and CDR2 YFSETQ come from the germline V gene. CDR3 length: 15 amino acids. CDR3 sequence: CASSLDWGRNTEAFF. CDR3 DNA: TGCGCCAGCAGCTTGGATTGGGGCCGGAACACTGAAGCTTTCTTT.

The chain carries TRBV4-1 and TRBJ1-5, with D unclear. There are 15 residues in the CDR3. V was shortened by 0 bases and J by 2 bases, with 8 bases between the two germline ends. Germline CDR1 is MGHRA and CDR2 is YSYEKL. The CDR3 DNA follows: TGCGCCAGCAGCCAAGATATTTTGCGCAATCAGCCCCAGCATTTT. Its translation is CASSQDILRNQPQHF.